The 18 T cell receptor beta chains presented below share a single source sample, sequenced in a study of cytomegalovirus exposure and HLA in healthy donors. The repertoire was sequenced with immunoSEQ multiplex PCR; TCRdb's copy has only in-frame clones and lacks some. The sample carries about 200,000 clones, about 91% recorded once. Sequences were obtained from PBMCs. These receptors all come from a woman aged 18-29 years in good health and CMV-seronegative.

This sequence joins TRBV28 and TRBJ2-5; 7 positions match TRBD2. Trimming at V came to 4 bases and at J to 2 bases, leaving 4 bases not matched to a gene. The CDR3 has 14 amino acids. CDR1 MDHEN and CDR2 SYDVKM come from the germline V gene. Here the CDR3 reads CASSSGLEQETQYF. In nucleotides, the CDR3 is TGTGCCAGCAGTTCTGGACTAGAACAAGAGACCCAGTACTTC.

V usage is TRBV27 and J usage is TRBJ2-1; TRBD1 aligns across 7 bases. V shed 3 bases and J 4 bases; nucleotides not matched to a gene: 3. The germline gives CDR1 MNHEY, CDR2 SMNVEV (reference sequence). The CDR3 covers 14 residues. This chain's CDR3 is CASSFGTEYNEQFF. Here the CDR3 DNA reads TGTGCCAGCAGTTTCGGGACAGAGTACAATGAGCAGTTCTTC.

This chain links TRBV5-1 with TRBJ2-7; 10 nucleotides agree with TRBD1. This CDR3 is 16 amino acids long. The J segment lost 7 bases and the V segment lost 3 bases, leaving 13 bases of the junction unmatched. Germline values: CDR1 SGHRS, CDR2 YFSETQ. CDR3 in DNA: TGCGCCAGCAGCTCCGGACAGGGGACAGGGGTTGGGGAGCAGTACTTC. It codes for CASSSGQGTGVGEQYF.

The chain is built from TRBV14 and TRBJ1-3, with TRBD1 matching 7 bases. Germline CDR1 and CDR2: SGHDN and FVKESK. The CDR3 loop spans 13 amino acids. The ends lost 8 bases at V and 5 bases at J; junction bases unmatched: 6. CDR3 amino acids: CASGQDLRNTIYF. For the CDR3, the DNA is TGTGCCAGCGGACAGGATCTTAGAAACACCATATATTTT.

In this sample, this clone turned up once. V is TRBV27 and J is TRBJ1-5; a weak D match, TRBD1 (6 bases). This CDR3 region has 20 residues. Looked up from germline, CDR1 is MNHEY and CDR2 is SMNVEV (reference sequence). V was clipped by 3 bases and J by 1 base, with 25 bases between them. CDR3 DNA sequence: TGTGCCAGCAGTTTTACTGCCGGGACACTCCCCGGGGGGAGCAATCAGCCCCAGCATTTT. Its translation is CASSFTAGTLPGGSNQPQHF.

The chain joins TRBV11-2 to TRBJ2-7; 7 bases match TRBD2. The CDR3 has 15 residues. Trimming took 4 bases from V and 4 from J; bases not matched to a gene: 10. Looked up from germline, CDR1 is SGHAT and CDR2 is FQNNGV. CDR3 amino acids: CASSSHERLAYEQYF. CDR3 DNA: TGTGCCAGCAGCTCCCACGAAAGACTAGCTTACGAGCAGTACTTC.

This clone was seen a single time. The chain joins TRBV19 to TRBJ1-2; TRBD1 matches 7 bases. CDR1 and CDR2 (germline): LNHDA, SQIVND (reference sequence). The J segment lost 7 bases and the V segment lost 5 bases, leaving 7 bases of the junction unmatched. This CDR3 has 13 amino acids. CDR3 coding DNA: TGTGCCAGTAGTCCTACAGGGGTCAGTGGCTACACCTTC. This gives the protein CASSPTGVSGYTF.

J is TRBJ2-7 and V is TRBV5-1; D gene ambiguous. The germline V gene encodes CDR1 SGHRS and CDR2 YFSETQ. The V and J ends lost 0 bases and 3 bases respectively, with 10 bases between them. The CDR3 consists of 14 residues. Here the CDR3 DNA reads TGCGCCAGCAGCTTGGCGAGTGAGTTCTACGAGCAGTACTTC. It is translated as CASSLASEFYEQYF.

This chain links TRBV5-4 with TRBJ2-1; 8 bases agree with TRBD1. CDR3 size: 13 residues. CDR1 SGHNT and CDR2 YYREEE come from the germline V gene (reference sequence). The ends lost 3 bases at V and 8 bases at J; junction bases unmatched: 4. CDR3 region: CASSYPDRDEQFF. CDR3 sequence (DNA): TGTGCCAGCAGCTACCCGGACAGGGATGAGCAGTTCTTC.

V is TRBV5-4 and J is TRBJ2-1; 12 nucleotides align to TRBD2. With V trimmed by 4 bases and J by 0 bases, 8 bases remained unmatched. The CDR3 length is 18 residues. Per germline, CDR1 SGHNT and CDR2 YYREEE (reference sequence). The CDR3 DNA follows: TGTGCCAGCAGCGGGGGACTAGCGGGCTATAGCTCCTACAATGAGCAGTTCTTC. It specifies CASSGGLAGYSSYNEQFF.

This sequence joins TRBV27 and TRBJ2-1; tentatively, D is TRBD1 (6 bases). This CDR3 spans 13 amino acids. V was pared by 4 bases and J by 15 bases, with 19 bases between. Germline loops: CDR1 MNHEY, CDR2 SMNVEV (reference sequence). The CDR3, as DNA: TGTGCCAGCAGTTGGGAGCTAGGGGGTGATAGGTTCTTC. Translating it yields CASSWELGGDRFF.

The chain couples TRBV10-3 to TRBJ1-2, with no clear D. V was cut by 3 bases and J by 0 bases, with 8 bases left in between. CDR1 ENHRY and CDR2 SYGVKD come from the germline V gene. The CDR3 contains 14 residues. The CDR3 DNA sequence: TGTGCCATCAGTGACGGGGTTTCTAACTATGGCTACACCTTC. Its translation is CAISDGVSNYGYTF.

The chain has TRBV30 and TRBJ1-3; unclear D gene. Trimming stripped 5 bases from V and 2 bases from J, with 13 bases between. Germline V gives CDR1 GTSNPN, CDR2 SVGIG (reference sequence). This CDR3 has 14 amino acids. The CDR3 spells CAWEGLVPGNTIYF. DNA for the CDR3: TGTGCCTGGGAGGGCCTCGTCCCTGGAAACACCATATATTTT.

This rearrangement joins TRBV28 to TRBJ1-3; unclear D gene. CDR1 is MDHEN and CDR2 is SYDVKM in the germline V gene. This CDR3 is built from 15 residues. V lost 2 bases and J lost 0, with 8 bases in between. This chain's CDR3 is CASSLGTASGNTIYF. As DNA, the CDR3 is TGTGCCAGCAGTTTAGGCACAGCCTCTGGAAACACCATATATTTT.

This clone was seen a single time. The rearrangement links TRBV15 to TRBJ1-1; 9 bases line up with TRBD1. CDR3 size: 13 residues. With 4 bases clipped from V and 11 bases from J, the junction kept 8 bases outside the gene matches. Germline CDR1 is LNHNV and CDR2 is YYDKDF (reference sequence). DNA for the CDR3: TGTGCCACCAGCACTCAAGACAGGGGGTTTGCTTTCTTT. It specifies CATSTQDRGFAFF.

The J gene is TRBJ1-5, the V gene TRBV19, with 10 bases identical to TRBD1. V lost 9 bases, J lost 4 bases, and 9 bases stayed unmatched. Germline CDR1 is LNHDA and CDR2 is SQIVND (reference sequence). The CDR3 spans 15 residues. In nucleotides, the CDR3 is TGTGCCAGCCCGGACAGGGGGAGCCTAAATCAGCCCCAGCATTTT. This encodes CASPDRGSLNQPQHF.

V gene TRBV5-4 combines with J gene TRBJ1-4, with D unclear. The V and J ends lost 2 bases and 1 base respectively, with 6 bases between them. CDR1 SGHNT and CDR2 YYREEE come from the germline V gene (reference sequence). The CDR3 extends over 14 amino acids. The CDR3 loop reads CASSFRGTNEKLFF. As DNA, the CDR3 is TGTGCCAGCAGCTTTCGGGGAACTAATGAAAAACTGTTTTTT.

This rearrangement joins TRBV27 to TRBJ2-7; 7 bases match TRBD2. J was trimmed by 4 bases and V by 3 bases; bases with no gene match: 6. The CDR3 loop spans 14 amino acids. Germline CDR1 reads MNHEY; CDR2 reads SMNVEV (reference sequence). The CDR3 region is CASSLSGGRYEQYF. DNA for the CDR3: TGTGCCAGCAGTTTGTCCGGGGGGAGATACGAGCAGTACTTC.